Following are 11 T cell receptor beta chains from one sample sequenced in a study of blood T cell repertoires in COVID-19. TCRdb's copy holds only in-frame clones and misses some; the assay was immunoSEQ multiplex PCR. The profile shows around 52,000 clones, more than 70% of them singletons. What was sequenced was peripheral blood. The source is a woman of 80 years or more with acute or convalescent COVID-19.

The chain combines TRBV11-2 with TRBJ1-2; no clear D. The CDR3 is 16 amino acids. V lost 4 bases and J 5 bases, leaving 20 bases between the germline ends. Germline lookup yields CDR1 SGHAT and CDR2 FQNNGV. In nucleotides, the CDR3 is TGTGCCAGCAGCTCCCTTGTTTCTGGGCTCCGATATGGCTACACCTTC. It translates to CASSSLVSGLRYGYTF.

The chain carries TRBV19 and TRBJ1-2; the D is unclear. This CDR3 contains 14 residues. CDR1 is LNHDA, CDR2 SQIVND, per germline (reference sequence). Trimming cost V 6 bases and J 4 bases, with 15 bases left between them. The CDR3 nucleotides read TGTGCCAGTAGGTATATAGGAGTCCCCTATGGCTACACCTTC. It codes for CASRYIGVPYGYTF.

The chain has TRBV6-6 and TRBJ1-2; 12 bases are a match to TRBD1. The junction had 5 bases not matched to a gene; V was cut back by 7 bases and J by 2 bases. This CDR3 comprises 15 residues. Looked up from germline, CDR1 is MNHNY and CDR2 is SVGAGI (reference sequence). The CDR3 region is CASNRDRGRNYGYTF. The CDR3 DNA reads TGTGCCAGCAACCGGGACAGGGGGCGGAACTATGGCTACACCTTC.

This chain connects TRBV10-3 to TRBJ1-1; no clear D. Germline V gene sequence: CDR1 ENHRY, CDR2 SYGVKD. Trimming pared 11 bases from V and 2 bases from J, leaving 12 bases between. This CDR3 region has 12 residues. The CDR3 reads CAAQRPNTEAFF. The CDR3 nucleotides are TGTGCCGCACAGCGGCCCAACACTGAAGCTTTCTTT.

The sample holds a few counts of this clone. V and J are TRBV7-9 and TRBJ1-3, with D possibly TRBD1 on 6 matching bases. Per germline, CDR1 SEHNR and CDR2 FQNEAQ (reference sequence). Between the trimmed V and J ends, which lost 5 bases and 2 bases, there was a span of 10 bases. The CDR3 sequence is 14 residues long. The CDR3 DNA is TGTGCCAGCAGCCCCGGGACACCTGGAAACACCATATATTTT. Its translation: CASSPGTPGNTIYF.

The chain links TRBV19 to TRBJ1-1; D is perhaps TRBD1 (6 bases). The germline gives CDR1 LNHDA, CDR2 SQIVND (reference sequence). This CDR3 contains 14 residues. V dropped 2 bases and J dropped 11 bases, with 18 bases sitting between them. CDR3 nucleotides: TGTGCCAGTAGTATAAGAGAGGGGGGGGTCTTTGCTTTCTTT. This sequence encodes CASSIREGGVFAFF.

The chain carries TRBV6-5 and TRBJ2-7, with TRBD1 matching 9 bases. V lost 6 bases and J lost 2; bases outside the gene matches: 5. This CDR3 region has 14 residues. Germline lookup yields CDR1 MNHEY and CDR2 SVGAGI. This CDR3 reads CASRGTGTPYEQYV. Here the CDR3 DNA reads TGTGCCAGCAGGGGGACAGGGACGCCCTACGAGCAGTACGTC.

This rearrangement joins TRBV28 to TRBJ1-5, with 10 bases matching TRBD1. This CDR3 region has 16 residues. V shed 6 bases, J shed 1 base, and the junction held 6 bases outside the gene matches. Germline V gene sequence: CDR1 MDHEN, CDR2 SYDVKM. CDR3 sequence: CASSEGQGRSNQPQHF. CDR3 DNA sequence: TGTGCCAGCAGCGAGGGACAGGGGAGGAGCAATCAGCCCCAGCATTTT.

This chain connects TRBV30 to TRBJ2-7; D is possibly TRBD2 (7 bases). Germline V gives CDR1 GTSNPN, CDR2 SVGIG (reference sequence). Trimming shortened V by 2 bases and J by 3 bases, and 14 bases separated the two germline ends. This CDR3 is 14 amino acids long. The CDR3 region has the DNA TGTGCCTGGAGTCTGAGGGGGGGGTACTACGAGCAGTACTTC. Translated: CAWSLRGGYYEQYF.

This chain links TRBV2 with TRBJ1-2; tentative D call: TRBD1 (5 bases). This CDR3 is 13 amino acids long. Germline V gene data show CDR1 as SNHLY and CDR2 as FYNNEI. V was cut by 6 bases and J by 4 bases, with 12 bases left in between. Here the CDR3 reads CASRGPPPYGYTF. The CDR3, as DNA: TGTGCCAGCAGGGGGCCCCCCCCCTATGGCTACACCTTC.

The chain carries TRBV5-1 and TRBJ2-2; D may be TRBD2 (6 bases). V dropped 4 bases and J dropped 11 bases, with 15 bases sitting between them. Germline values: CDR1 SGHRS, CDR2 YFSETQ. The CDR3 is 13 amino acids. The CDR3: CASSPYAEGELFF. CDR3 DNA sequence: TGCGCCAGCAGCCCCTATGCGGAGGGAGAGCTGTTTTTT.